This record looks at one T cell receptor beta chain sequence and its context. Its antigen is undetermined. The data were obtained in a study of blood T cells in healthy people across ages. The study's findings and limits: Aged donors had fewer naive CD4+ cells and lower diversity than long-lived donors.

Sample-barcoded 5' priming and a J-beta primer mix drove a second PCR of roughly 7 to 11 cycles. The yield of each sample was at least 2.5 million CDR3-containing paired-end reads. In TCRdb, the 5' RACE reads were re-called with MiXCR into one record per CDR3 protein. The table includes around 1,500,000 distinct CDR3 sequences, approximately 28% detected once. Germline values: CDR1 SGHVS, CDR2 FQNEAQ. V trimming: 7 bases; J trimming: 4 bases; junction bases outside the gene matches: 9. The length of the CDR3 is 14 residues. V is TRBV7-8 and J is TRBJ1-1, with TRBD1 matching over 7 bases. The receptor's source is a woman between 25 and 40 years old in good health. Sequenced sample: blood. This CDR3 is CASNHRGGGTEAFF. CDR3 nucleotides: TGTGCCAGCAACCACAGGGGCGGGGGCACTGAAGCTTTCTTT. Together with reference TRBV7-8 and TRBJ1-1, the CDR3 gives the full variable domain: GAGVSQSPRYKVAKRGQDVALRCDPISGHVSLFWYQQALGQGPEFLTYFQNEAQLDKSGLPSDRFFAERPEGSVSTLKIQRTQQEDSAVYLCASNHRGGGTEAFFGQGTRLTVV.